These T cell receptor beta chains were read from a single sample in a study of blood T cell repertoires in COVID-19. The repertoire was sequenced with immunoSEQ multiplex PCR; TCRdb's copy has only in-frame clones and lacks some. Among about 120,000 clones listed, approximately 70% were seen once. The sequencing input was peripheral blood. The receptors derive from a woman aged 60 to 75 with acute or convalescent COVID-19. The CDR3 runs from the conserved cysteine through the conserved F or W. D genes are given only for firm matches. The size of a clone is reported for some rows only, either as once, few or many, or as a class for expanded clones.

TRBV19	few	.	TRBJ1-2	CASSDDGNRVEDTF	TGTGCCAGTAGCGACGATGGAAACAGGGTTGAGGACACCTTC
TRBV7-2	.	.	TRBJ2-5	CASSLGFRETQYF	TGTGCCAGCAGCCTAGGGTTCAGGGAGACCCAGTACTTC
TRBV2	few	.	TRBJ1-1	CASSEVEGSGTFF	TGTGCCAGCAGTGAAGTGGAGGGATCGGGAACTTTCTTT
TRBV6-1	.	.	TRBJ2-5	CASSERGKREETQYF	TGTGCCAGCAGTGAAAGGGGAAAGCGCGAAGAGACCCAGTACTTC
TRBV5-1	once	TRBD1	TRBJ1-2	CASSLTGQGYGYTF	TGCGCCAGCAGCTTGACGGGACAGGGCTATGGCTACACCTTC
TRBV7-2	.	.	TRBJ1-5	CASSLSPLSNQPQHF	TGTGCCAGCAGCTTATCCCCCCTTAGCAATCAGCCCCAGCATTTT
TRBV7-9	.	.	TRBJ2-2	CASSLGGSYTGELFF	TGTGCCAGCAGCTTAGGGGGCAGCTATACCGGGGAGCTGTTTTTT
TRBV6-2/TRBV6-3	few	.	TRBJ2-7	CASSGPSYEQYF	TGTGCCAGCAGTGGGCCCTCCTACGAGCAGTACTTC
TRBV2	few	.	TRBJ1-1	CASSEEGRAPLNTEAFF	TGTGCCAGCAGTGAGGAGGGCAGGGCGCCCTTGAACACTGAAGCTTTCTTT
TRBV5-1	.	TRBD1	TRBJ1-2	CASSGGTGINYGYTF	TGCGCCAGCAGCGGCGGGACAGGAATTAACTATGGCTACACCTTC
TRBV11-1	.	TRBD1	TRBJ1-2	CASSLRQGNYGYTF	TGTGCCAGCAGCTTACGACAGGGGAACTATGGCTACACCTTC
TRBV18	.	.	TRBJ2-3	CASSPRGADTQYF	TGTGCCAGCTCACCACGAGGCGCAGATACGCAGTATTTT
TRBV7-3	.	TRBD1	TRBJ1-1	CASSRTGFTEAFF	TGTGCCAGCAGCCGGACAGGGTTCACTGAAGCTTTCTTT
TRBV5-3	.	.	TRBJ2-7	CARVGQVSSYEQYF	TGTGCCCGCGTGGGGCAGGTGAGCTCCTACGAGCAGTACTTC
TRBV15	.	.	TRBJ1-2	CATSREEGGYTF	TGTGCCACCAGCAGAGAGGAGGGTGGCTACACCTTC
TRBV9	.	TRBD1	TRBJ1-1	CASSPVGQGNTEAFF	TGTGCCAGCAGCCCTGTTGGACAGGGAAACACTGAAGCTTTCTTT
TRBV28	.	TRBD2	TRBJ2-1	CASSLLAAGSSYNEQFF	TGTGCCAGCAGTTTATTGGCAGCGGGGAGCTCCTACAATGAGCAGTTCTTC
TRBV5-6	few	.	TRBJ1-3	CASSYEAVRGSGNTIYF	TGTGCCAGCAGCTACGAGGCTGTTAGGGGCTCAGGAAACACCATATATTTT
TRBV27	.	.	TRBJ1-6	CASSLGGSSPLHF	TGTGCCAGCAGCTTGGGGGGGAGTTCACCCCTCCACTTT
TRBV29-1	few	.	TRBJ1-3	CSGVTAGNTIYF	TGCAGCGGGGTGACAGCAGGAAACACCATATATTTT
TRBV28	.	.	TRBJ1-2	CASSRTGNYGYTF	TGTGCCAGCAGTCGGACGGGGAACTATGGCTACACCTTC
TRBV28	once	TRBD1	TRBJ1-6	CASGTGTSSPLHF	TGTGCCAGCGGGACAGGGACTAGTTCACCCCTCCACTTT
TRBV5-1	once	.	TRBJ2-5	CASSLGSSVRETQYF	TGCGCCAGCAGCCTGGGATCGTCAGTCAGGGAGACCCAGTACTTC
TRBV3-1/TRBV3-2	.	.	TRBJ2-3	CASSQEGGGVDTQYF	TGTGCCAGCAGCCAAGAAGGAGGGGGGGTAGATACGCAGTATTTT
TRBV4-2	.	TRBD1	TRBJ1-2	CASSQERQGAEMVGYGYTF	TGTGCCAGCAGCCAAGAAAGACAGGGGGCGGAGATGGTGGGCTATGGCTACACCTTC
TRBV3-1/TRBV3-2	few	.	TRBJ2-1	CASRSRDSRREQFF	TGTGCCAGCAGATCCCGGGACTCCCGCCGCGAGCAGTTCTTC
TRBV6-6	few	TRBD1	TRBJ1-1	CASSSQGAVTEAFF	TGTGCCAGCAGTTCCCAGGGGGCTGTAACTGAAGCTTTCTTT
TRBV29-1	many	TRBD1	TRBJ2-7	CSVGMGQGSEQYF	TGCAGCGTTGGAATGGGACAGGGGAGTGAGCAGTACTTC
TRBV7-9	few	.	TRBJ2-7	CASTTSYGRGRTYEQYF	TGTGCCAGCACTACCTCGTACGGTCGAGGTCGAACCTACGAGCAGTACTTC
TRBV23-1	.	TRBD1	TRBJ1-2	CASSQSGGDRAPSYGYTF	TGCGCCAGCAGTCAATCGGGGGGGGACAGGGCCCCATCCTATGGCTACACCTTC
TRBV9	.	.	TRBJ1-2	CASSVVTGGLGYTF	TGTGCCAGCAGCGTAGTTACGGGGGGCCTGGGCTACACCTTC
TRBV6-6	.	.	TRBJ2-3	CASRPEVRTQYF	TGTGCCAGCAGGCCGGAGGTTCGGACGCAGTATTTT
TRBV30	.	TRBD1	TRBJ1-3	CAWSAGQGVGNTIYF	TGTGCCTGGAGTGCGGGACAGGGGGTTGGAAACACCATATATTTT
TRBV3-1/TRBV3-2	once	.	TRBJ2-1	CASSTGFSYNEQFF	TGTGCCAGCAGCACAGGTTTTTCCTATAATGAGCAGTTCTTC
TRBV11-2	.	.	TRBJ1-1	CASSLEFSGKAFF	TGTGCCAGCAGCTTAGAGTTTTCAGGGAAAGCTTTCTTT
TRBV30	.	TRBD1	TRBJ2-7	CAWRGIGTGVYEQYF	TGTGCCTGGAGGGGGATCGGGACAGGGGTTTACGAGCAGTACTTC
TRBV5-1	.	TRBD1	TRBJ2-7	CASSLEDRVGEQYF	TGCGCCAGCAGCTTGGAAGACAGGGTGGGCGAGCAGTACTTC
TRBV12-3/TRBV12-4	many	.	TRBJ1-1	CASSFGREGTFF	TGTGCCAGCAGTTTCGGGAGGGAGGGGACTTTCTTT
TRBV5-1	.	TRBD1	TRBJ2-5	CASSLEGTGVSETQYF	TGCGCCAGCAGCTTGGAAGGGACAGGGGTATCGGAGACCCAGTACTTC
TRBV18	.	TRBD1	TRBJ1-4	CASSLQQGNEKLFF	TGTGCCAGCTCCCTCCAACAGGGGAATGAAAAACTGTTTTTT
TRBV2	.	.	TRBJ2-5	CASRRTATSQETQYF	TGTGCCAGCAGACGGACAGCGACTTCGCAAGAGACCCAGTACTTC
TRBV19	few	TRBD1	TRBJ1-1	CASRWGQGDGEAFF	TGTGCCAGTAGGTGGGGTCAGGGGGACGGTGAAGCTTTCTTT
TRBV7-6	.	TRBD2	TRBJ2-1	CASSLGASGGNEQFF	TGTGCCAGCAGCTTAGGGGCTAGCGGGGGTAATGAGCAGTTCTTC
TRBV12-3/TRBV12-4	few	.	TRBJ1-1	CASSLSVADEAFF	TGTGCCAGCAGTTTATCGGTAGCGGACGAAGCTTTCTTT
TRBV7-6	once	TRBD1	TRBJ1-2	CASSLAPGQGAGYTF	TGTGCCAGCAGCTTAGCCCCGGGACAGGGTGCAGGCTACACCTTC
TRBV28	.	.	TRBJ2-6	CASRTGTSEANVLTF	TGTGCCAGCAGAACAGGGACATCTGAGGCCAACGTCCTGACTTTC
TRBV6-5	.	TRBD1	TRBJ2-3	CASSPLQGAPDTQYF	TGTGCCAGCAGCCCACTACAGGGGGCCCCAGATACGCAGTATTTT
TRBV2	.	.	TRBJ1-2	CASSPGLAFYGYTF	TGTGCCAGCAGTCCGGGACTTGCCTTCTATGGCTACACCTTC
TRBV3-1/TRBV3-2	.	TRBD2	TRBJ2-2	CASSQVGGAGGELFF	TGTGCCAGCAGCCAAGTCGGGGGGGCCGGCGGGGAGCTGTTTTTT
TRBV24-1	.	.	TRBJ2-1	CATNPSGSYNEQFF	TGTGCCACCAACCCCTCGGGCTCCTACAATGAGCAGTTCTTC
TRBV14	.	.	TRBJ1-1	CASSPSGAGRAFF	TGTGCCAGCAGCCCCTCTGGGGCAGGTCGAGCTTTCTTT
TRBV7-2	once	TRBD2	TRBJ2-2	CASSLLAGAVTGELFF	TGTGCCAGCAGCCTCCTAGCGGGGGCCGTCACCGGGGAGCTGTTTTTT
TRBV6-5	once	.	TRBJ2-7	CASSPAYSYYEQYF	TGTGCCAGCAGCCCCGCCTACTCCTACTACGAGCAGTACTTC
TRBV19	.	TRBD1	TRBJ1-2	CASSPGQGAYGYTF	TGTGCCAGTAGTCCCGGACAGGGGGCGTATGGCTACACCTTC
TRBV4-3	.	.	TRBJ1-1	CASSLLGEGAVTEAFF	TGCGCCAGCAGCCTCTTAGGCGAGGGAGCGGTCACTGAAGCTTTCTTT
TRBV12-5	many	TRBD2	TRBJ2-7	CASGFIAGDPPSYLIYEQYF	TGTGCTAGTGGTTTTATAGCGGGGGACCCGCCTTCCTATCTCATCTACGAGCAGTACTTC
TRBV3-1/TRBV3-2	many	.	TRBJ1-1	CASSQGGGRAEAFF	TGTGCCAGCAGCCAAGGCGGGGGCAGAGCTGAAGCTTTCTTT
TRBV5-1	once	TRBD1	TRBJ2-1	CASSLGNRGDEQFF	TGCGCCAGCAGCTTGGGGAACAGGGGCGATGAGCAGTTCTTC
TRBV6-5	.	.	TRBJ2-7	CATGQYPYEQYF	TGTGCCACAGGGCAGTACCCCTACGAGCAGTACTTC